This entry lists 20 T cell receptor beta chains sequenced from one sample in a study of vaccination and CD4 T cells after COVID-19. Cultured CD4+ T cells had their DNA profiled by the Oncomine TCR Beta short-read assay. TCRdb passed the PCR reads through MiXCR, listing each CDR3 protein once. In the table there are just over 20,000 distinct CDR3 sequences, 70% of which are singletons. For these receptors, no antigen is known. The treatment: roughly 10-day PBMC culture with coronavirus spike peptide pools or control peptides (ViraFEST assay). The sample consisted of CD4+ T cells from blood, cultured in vitro. The receptors originated from a human donor who had recovered from COVID-19.

The J gene is TRBJ1-3, the V gene TRBV28; D gene uncertain. V lost 6 bases and J lost 4, with 13 bases in between. The CDR3 length is 14 residues. The V gene's germline CDR1 is MDHEN and CDR2 SYDVKM. DNA of the CDR3: TGTGCCAGCAGAGACCTCGGAAGAGGAAACACCATATATTTT. Encoded protein: CASRDLGRGNTIYF.

The chain employs TRBV20-1 and TRBJ1-6; 7 nucleotides align to TRBD1. Germline CDR1 DFQATT, CDR2 SNEGSKA (reference sequence). CDR3 length: 16 residues. J lost 8 bases, V lost 0 bases, and 10 bases had no gene match. CDR3 loop: CSAREAQGISDSPLHF. CDR3 in DNA: TGCAGTGCTAGAGAGGCACAGGGGATTTCGGATTCACCCCTCCACTTT.

The J gene is TRBJ1-5, the V gene TRBV12-3 or TRBV12-4; 8 bases are a match to TRBD1. The CDR3 is 15 amino acids. Trimming removed 5 bases from V and 5 bases from J; junction bases left unmatched: 8. The CDR3 reads CASSTRTGPDQPQHF. CDR3 DNA: TGTGCCAGCAGTACCCGGACAGGGCCGGATCAGCCCCAGCATTTT.

The chain uses TRBV11-2 and TRBJ1-2; 7 bases are shared with TRBD1. Looked up from germline, CDR1 is SGHAT and CDR2 is FQNNGV. With V trimmed by 7 bases and J by 8 bases, 16 bases remained unmatched. The CDR3 is 15 residues long. The CDR3 loop reads CASTTDRTGQPGYTF. The DNA of the CDR3 is TGTGCCAGCACCACTGATCGGACAGGACAGCCGGGCTACACCTTC.

Here the CDR3 reads CSARDWGAGGGETQYF. As DNA, the CDR3 is TGCAGTGCTAGAGATTGGGGAGCGGGAGGAGGGGAGACCCAGTACTTC. The rearrangement joins TRBV20-1 to TRBJ2-5; 9 positions agree with TRBD2. Germline V gene sequence: CDR1 DFQATT, CDR2 SNEGSKA (reference sequence). Trimming cost V 0 bases and J 5 bases; bases outside gene matches: 10. The CDR3 runs to 16 residues.

This rearrangement joins TRBV20-1 to TRBJ2-3; tentative D call: TRBD1 (5 bases). The CDR3 length is 16 residues. Germline V gene data show CDR1 as DFQATT and CDR2 as SNEGSKA (reference sequence). V lost 5 bases, J lost 0 bases, and 18 bases lay in between. The CDR3 reads CSAPRGGLRSTDTQYF. The CDR3 DNA sequence: TGCAGTGCTCCAAGGGGTGGATTGCGCAGCACAGATACGCAGTATTTT.

This clonotype was detected only a few times. J is TRBJ1-1 and V is TRBV24-1, with unresolved D. CDR3 length equals 13 residues. Germline CDR1 is KGHDR and CDR2 is SFDVKD. V was clipped by 4 bases and J by 6 bases, with 11 bases between them. As DNA, the CDR3 is TGTGCCACCAGTGACGGGCCTAGGGCTGAAGCTTTCTTT. Protein product: CATSDGPRAEAFF.

This chain connects TRBV7-9 to TRBJ1-1, with TRBD1 identical over 9 bases. With V trimmed by 5 bases and J by 5 bases, 6 bases remained unmatched. CDR3 length equals 14 residues. CDR1 and CDR2 from the germline V gene are SEHNR and FQNEAQ (reference sequence). The CDR3, as DNA: TGTGCCAGCAGCCAACAGGGGGCAAGAACTGAAGCTTTCTTT. It translates to CASSQQGARTEAFF.

V usage is TRBV6-5 and J usage is TRBJ2-5; the match to TRBD1 covers 8 bases. This CDR3 comprises 16 residues. With V trimmed by 4 bases and J by 0 bases, 7 bases remained unmatched. In germline, CDR1 is MNHEY, CDR2 SVGAGI. CDR3 sequence: CASSSRGRGHQETQYF. The CDR3 DNA is TGTGCCAGCAGTTCCAGGGGGCGAGGGCACCAAGAGACCCAGTACTTC.

The V and J genes are TRBV15 and TRBJ1-5; no reliable D call. Trimming pared 3 bases from V and 4 bases from J, leaving 13 bases between. Germline lookup yields CDR1 LNHNV and CDR2 YYDKDF (reference sequence). The CDR3 has 15 residues. In DNA form, the CDR3 reads TGTGCCACCAGCAGGGCGACGGGGTTTAATCAGCCCCAGCATTTT. It codes for CATSRATGFNQPQHF.

The J gene is TRBJ1-5, the V gene TRBV6-1; possible D gene TRBD1, 6 bases. CDR3 length equals 15 residues. The germline V gene encodes CDR1 MNHNS and CDR2 SASEGT. V was cut by 6 bases and J by 0 bases, with 12 bases left in between. The CDR3 loop is CASRLPDSSNQPQHF. For the CDR3, the DNA is TGTGCCAGCAGGTTGCCGGACAGTAGCAATCAGCCCCAGCATTTT.

The chain uses TRBV30 and TRBJ2-1; maybe TRBD2 (6 bases). Germline V lookup: CDR1 GTSNPN, CDR2 SVGIG (reference sequence). The V gene lost 3 bases and the J gene lost 9 bases, with 12 bases spanning the gap. The CDR3 sequence is 12 residues long. The CDR3 DNA reads as TGTGCCTGGAGGACTAGAGCGGTTGAGCAGTTCTTC. Protein sequence: CAWRTRAVEQFF.

Notes on this clonotype: A junction end diverges from the germline sequence, so it may reflect a read error. This chain uses TRBV20-1 with TRBJ1-1; D might be TRBD1 (5 bases). Germline lookup yields CDR1 DFQATT and CDR2 SNEGSKA (reference sequence). The CDR3 has 12 amino acids. CDR3 in amino acids: CSARGLRTEAFF. The CDR3 coding sequence is TGCAGCGCTAGGGGATTACGCACTGAAGCTTTCTTT.

This chain connects TRBV7-6 to TRBJ2-2; 9 positions match TRBD1. V gave up 6 bases and J gave up 4 bases; unmatched junction bases: 15. This CDR3 is built from 18 residues. The germline CDR1 and CDR2 sequences are SGHVS and FNYEAQ. The CDR3: CASSGFGATGGVTGELFF. CDR3 bases: TGTGCCAGCAGTGGGTTTGGTGCTACAGGGGGCGTCACCGGGGAGCTGTTTTTT.

This chain links TRBV7-3 with TRBJ2-1; the D call may be TRBD1 or TRBD2 (5 bases each). The V gene lost 2 bases and the J gene lost 7 bases, with 15 bases spanning the gap. There are 15 residues in the CDR3. Germline CDR1 is SGHTA and CDR2 is FQGTGA. CDR3 loop: CASSLGTVPTNEQFF. Here the CDR3 DNA reads TGTGCCAGCAGCTTAGGGACGGTCCCCACAAATGAGCAGTTCTTC.

This clonotype was observed a few times. The rearrangement links TRBV24-1 to TRBJ1-5, with 7 bases matching TRBD1. V lost 4 bases, J lost 3 bases, and 5 bases stayed unmatched. Germline assignment: CDR1 KGHDR and CDR2 SFDVKD. CDR3 length: 15 amino acids. CDR3 bases: TGTGCCACCAGTGACCGGACAGGTCTCAATCAGCCCCAGCATTTT. It translates to CATSDRTGLNQPQHF.

The gene calls are TRBV27 and TRBJ1-2, with 8 positions matching TRBD1. The CDR3 is 14 residues long. Germline assignment: CDR1 MNHEY and CDR2 SMNVEV (reference sequence). V lost 8 bases to trimming and J lost 6 bases; unmatched junction nucleotides: 11. The CDR3 region has the DNA TGTGCCAGCCGTTCACATCAGGGGGCGAATGGCTACACCTTC. Translation gives CASRSHQGANGYTF.

The chain employs TRBV20-1 and TRBJ2-3; the match to TRBD2 covers 10 bases. Unmatched junction bases numbered 5, after V lost 6 bases and J lost 5 bases. This CDR3 comprises 13 residues. Germline V gene data show CDR1 as DFQATT and CDR2 as SNEGSKA (reference sequence). The CDR3 region has the DNA TGCAGTGCCACCAGCGGGAGGGAAGATACGCAGTATTTT. The encoded protein is CSATSGREDTQYF.

In this sample, this clonotype turned up a few times. This chain connects TRBV11-2 to TRBJ1-5; D not resolved. The CDR3 totals 13 residues. Trimming shortened V by 5 bases and J by 4 bases, and 9 bases separated the two germline ends. Germline V lookup: CDR1 SGHAT, CDR2 FQNNGV. DNA of the CDR3: TGTGCCAGCAGCAGAGGGTGGAATCAGCCCCAGCATTTT. As protein: CASSRGWNQPQHF.

J is TRBJ1-5 and V is TRBV7-9; no definite D call. CDR1 and CDR2 (germline): SEHNR, FQNEAQ (reference sequence). The CDR3 runs to 18 residues. V shed 0 bases and J shed 4 bases, with 19 bases lying between them. The CDR3 sequence is CASSLAEIGRETNQPQHF. The CDR3 DNA reads as TGTGCCAGCAGCTTAGCGGAGATCGGGCGAGAGACAAATCAGCCCCAGCATTTT.